The clone carrying this T cell receptor beta chain was seen ten or more times. Its antigen is not identified. These data come from a study of breast tumors, draining lymph nodes, adjacent tissues. This CDR3 spans 11 amino acids. Germline loops: CDR1 SGDLS, CDR2 YYNGEE. V was pared by 8 bases and J by 5 bases, with 11 bases between. MiXCR was run by TCRdb on the multiplex PCR reads, yielding one entry per CDR3 protein. This repertoire shows about 31,000 distinct CDR3 sequences, 63% found once; its top ten account for about 20%. Study outcomes and limitations: Most tumor T cells seemingly derive from lymph node, then expand in tumor. The lymph node origin of tumor T cells was framed as consistent with a hypothesis, not demonstrated. Tumors had less TCR diversity than lymph nodes, more than nontumor tissue.

This TCR came from a female donor with breast cancer. Some clones in this sample may be carry-over from other donors' samples. The V and J genes are TRBV9 and TRBJ2-7; D might be TRBD1 or TRBD2, each matching 5 bases. Sequenced: breast tumor tissue. CDR3 sequence (DNA): TGTGCCAGGGGGGTAGGTGACGAGCAGTACTTC. Protein: CARGVGDEQYF.